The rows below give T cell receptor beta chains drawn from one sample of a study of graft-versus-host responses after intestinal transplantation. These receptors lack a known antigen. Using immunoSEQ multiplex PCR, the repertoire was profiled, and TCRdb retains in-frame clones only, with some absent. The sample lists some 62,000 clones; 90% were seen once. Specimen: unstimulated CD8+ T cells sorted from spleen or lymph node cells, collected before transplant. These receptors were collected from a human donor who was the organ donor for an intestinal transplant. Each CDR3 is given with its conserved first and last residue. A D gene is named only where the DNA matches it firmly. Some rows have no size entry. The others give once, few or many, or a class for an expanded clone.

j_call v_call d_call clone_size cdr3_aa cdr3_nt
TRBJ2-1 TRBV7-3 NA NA CASSSAGPYNEQFF TGTGCCAGCAGCTCTGCGGGACCTTACAATGAGCAGTTCTTC
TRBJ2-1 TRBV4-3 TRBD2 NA CASSQDSGSLVDEQFF TGCGCCAGCAGCCAAGACAGCGGGAGCCTGGTCGATGAGCAGTTCTTC
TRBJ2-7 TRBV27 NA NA CASSLGGTYEQYF TGTGCCAGCAGTTTAGGCGGGACCTACGAGCAGTACTTC
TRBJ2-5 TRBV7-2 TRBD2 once CASSFGGGVQETQYF TGTGCCAGCAGCTTTGGCGGGGGGGTCCAAGAGACCCAGTACTTC
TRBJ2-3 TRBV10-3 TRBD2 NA CAISDLAGDGDTQYF TGTGCCATCAGTGATCTAGCGGGGGACGGAGATACGCAGTATTTT
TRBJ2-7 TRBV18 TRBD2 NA CASSPTSGSQIGEQYF TGTGCCAGCTCACCGACTAGCGGGAGTCAAATTGGCGAGCAGTACTTC
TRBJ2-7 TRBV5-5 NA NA CASSLEGGTYEQYF TGTGCCAGCAGCTTGGAGGGCGGGACCTACGAGCAGTACTTC
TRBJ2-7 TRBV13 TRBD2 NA CASSSTGGLAAHEQYF TGTGCCAGCAGCTCAACGGGAGGGCTAGCAGCCCACGAGCAGTACTTC
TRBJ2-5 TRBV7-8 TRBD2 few CASSWGGRETQYF TGTGCCAGCAGCTGGGGAGGGAGAGAGACCCAGTACTTC
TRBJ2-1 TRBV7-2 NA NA CASSSDSSFEQFF TGTGCCAGCAGCTCGGACTCGAGTTTTGAGCAGTTCTTC
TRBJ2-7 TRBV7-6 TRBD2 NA CASSLGTSGLYEQYF TGTGCCAGCAGCTTAGGGACTAGCGGACTCTACGAGCAGTACTTC
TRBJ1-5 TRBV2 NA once CASSELGADQPQHF TGTGCCAGCAGTGAACTGGGCGCAGATCAGCCCCAGCATTTT
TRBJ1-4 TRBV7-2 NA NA CASSLEAGATNEKLFF TGTGCCAGCAGCTTAGAGGCGGGAGCAACTAATGAAAAACTGTTTTTT
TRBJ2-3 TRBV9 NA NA CASSVAGVTDTQYF TGTGCCAGCAGCGTAGCGGGAGTAACAGATACGCAGTATTTT
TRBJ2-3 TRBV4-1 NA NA CASSQEVRETDTQYF TGCGCCAGCAGCCAAGAAGTACGGGAGACAGATACGCAGTATTTT
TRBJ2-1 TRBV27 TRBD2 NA CASTLTRGSYNEQFF TGTGCCAGCACCCTCACGCGGGGGAGCTACAATGAGCAGTTCTTC
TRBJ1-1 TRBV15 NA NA CATSRVWAAEAFF TGTGCCACCAGCAGAGTCTGGGCAGCTGAAGCTTTCTTT
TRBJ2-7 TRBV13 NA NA CASSSSRRESYEQYF TGTGCCAGCAGCTCGAGTAGGAGAGAGAGCTACGAGCAGTACTTC
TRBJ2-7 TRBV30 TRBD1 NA CAWGTAYEQYF TGTGCCTGGGGGACAGCCTACGAGCAGTACTTC
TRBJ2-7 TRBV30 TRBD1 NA CAWRDRTGISYEQYF TGTGCCTGGAGAGATCGGACAGGAATAAGCTACGAGCAGTACTTC
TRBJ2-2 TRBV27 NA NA CASSLSGFNLGELFF TGTGCCAGCAGTTTGTCGGGGTTTAACCTCGGGGAGCTGTTTTTT
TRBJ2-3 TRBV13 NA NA CASSSNSVVNTQYF TGTGCCAGCAGCTCGAATAGCGTGGTTAATACGCAGTATTTT
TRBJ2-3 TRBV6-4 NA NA CASSSTSTDTQYF TGTGCCAGCAGCTCGACTAGCACAGATACGCAGTATTTT
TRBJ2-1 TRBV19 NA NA CASMTGLGLGEEQFF TGTGCCAGTATGACGGGACTGGGGTTAGGGGAGGAGCAGTTCTTC
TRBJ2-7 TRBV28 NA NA CASSLYRDIAYEQYF TGTGCCAGCAGTTTATACAGGGATATTGCCTACGAGCAGTACTTC
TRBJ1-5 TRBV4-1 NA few CASSQEGGPLEPQHF TGCGCCAGCAGCCAAGAAGGGGGACCGCTGGAGCCCCAGCATTTT
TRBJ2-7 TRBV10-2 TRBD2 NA CATTSGAMSYEQYF TGCGCCACTACTAGCGGGGCGATGTCCTACGAGCAGTACTTC
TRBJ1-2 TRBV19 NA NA CASSKMEGYGYTF TGTGCCAGTAGCAAAATGGAGGGCTATGGCTACACCTTC
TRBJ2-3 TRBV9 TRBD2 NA CASSVEGGPSGSTIDTQYF TGTGCCAGCAGCGTAGAGGGTGGTCCTAGCGGGAGTACGATAGATACGCAGTATTTT
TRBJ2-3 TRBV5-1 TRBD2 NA CASSRRAGEGSTDTQYF TGCGCCAGCAGTCGCAGGGCGGGGGAGGGAAGCACAGATACGCAGTATTTT
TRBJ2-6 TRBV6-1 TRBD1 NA CASSGGQAELYGANVLTF TGTGCCAGCAGTGGAGGACAGGCTGAGCTTTATGGGGCCAACGTCCTGACTTTC
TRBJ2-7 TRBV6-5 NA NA CASRVANSYEQYF TGTGCCAGCAGAGTTGCGAACTCCTACGAGCAGTACTTC
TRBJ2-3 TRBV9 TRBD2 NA CASGMSGTSTDTQYF TGTGCCAGCGGTATGAGCGGGACCAGCACAGATACGCAGTATTTT
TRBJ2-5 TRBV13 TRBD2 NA CASSLRGGAGETQYF TGTGCCAGCAGCTTACGGGGAGGGGCGGGAGAGACCCAGTACTTC
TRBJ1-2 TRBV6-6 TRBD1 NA CASIRTGLNSDYGYTF TGTGCCAGCATCCGGACAGGGTTGAATTCAGACTATGGCTACACCTTC
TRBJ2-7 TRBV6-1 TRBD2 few CASSTSGRVYEQYF TGTGCCAGCAGCACTAGCGGGAGGGTCTACGAGCAGTACTTC
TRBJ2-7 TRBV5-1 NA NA CASSSAGSEQYF TGCGCCAGCAGCTCCGCGGGGAGCGAGCAGTACTTC
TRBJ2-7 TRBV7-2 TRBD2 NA CASSLLPWERETPYEQYF TGTGCCAGCAGCTTACTCCCCTGGGAGCGGGAGACCCCCTACGAGCAGTACTTC
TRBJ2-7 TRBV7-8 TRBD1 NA CASSLDPGQGASYEQYF TGTGCCAGCAGCTTAGACCCGGGGCAGGGGGCCTCCTACGAGCAGTACTTC
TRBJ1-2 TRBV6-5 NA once CASTGSGYGYTF TGTGCCAGCACGGGGTCCGGCTATGGCTACACCTTC
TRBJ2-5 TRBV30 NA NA CAWSPKRGIYQETQYF TGTGCCTGGAGTCCCAAGAGAGGGATCTACCAAGAGACCCAGTACTTC
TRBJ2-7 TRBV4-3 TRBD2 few CASSPGLVNYEQYF TGCGCCAGCAGCCCCGGACTAGTTAACTACGAGCAGTACTTC
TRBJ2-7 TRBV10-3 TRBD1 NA CAISPGTAYEQYF TGTGCCATCAGCCCCGGGACAGCCTACGAGCAGTACTTC
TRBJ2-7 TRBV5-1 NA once CASAHGQGNEQYF TGCGCCAGCGCCCATGGCCAGGGGAACGAGCAGTACTTC
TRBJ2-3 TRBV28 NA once CASSLGLEADTQYF TGTGCCAGCAGTTTAGGTCTAGAGGCAGATACGCAGTATTTT
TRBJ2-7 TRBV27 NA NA CASRIGEAYEQYF TGTGCCAGCAGGATAGGGGAGGCATACGAGCAGTACTTT
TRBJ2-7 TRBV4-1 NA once CASSVSQGDEQYF TGCGCCAGCAGCGTATCACAGGGAGACGAGCAGTACTTC
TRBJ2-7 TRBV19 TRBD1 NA CASSIGTGSYEQYF TGTGCCAGTAGTATAGGGACAGGATCCTACGAGCAGTACTTC
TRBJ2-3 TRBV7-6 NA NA CASSLMAGADTQYF TGTGCCAGCAGCTTGATGGCAGGGGCAGATACGCAGTATTTT
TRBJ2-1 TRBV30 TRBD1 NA CAWSYWTGPNEQFF TGTGCCTGGTCTTATTGGACAGGGCCAAATGAGCAGTTCTTC
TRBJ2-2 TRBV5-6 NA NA CASSLDIPGELFF TGTGCCAGCAGCCTGGACATACCCGGGGAGCTGTTTTTT
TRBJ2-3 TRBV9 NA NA CASSGSGTSTDTQYF TGTGCCAGCAGTGGAAGCGGTACTAGCACAGATACGCAGTATTTT
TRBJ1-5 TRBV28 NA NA CASSLDSYNQPQHF TGTGCCAGCAGTTTAGACAGCTATAATCAGCCCCAGCATTTT
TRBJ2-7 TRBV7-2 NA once CASSLIGGASYEQYF TGTGCCAGCAGCTTAATAGGGGGGGCTTCCTACGAGCAGTACTTC
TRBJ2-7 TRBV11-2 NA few CASSPLPMWSSYEQYF TGTGCCAGCAGCCCCCTCCCCATGTGGAGCTCCTACGAGCAGTACTTC
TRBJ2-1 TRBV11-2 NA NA CASSSATRPFYNEQFF TGTGCCAGCAGCTCGGCGACTAGGCCATTTTACAATGAGCAGTTCTTC
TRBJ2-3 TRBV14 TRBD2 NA CASSQVGGSADTQYF TGTGCCAGCAGCCAAGTGGGGGGGAGCGCAGATACGCAGTATTTT
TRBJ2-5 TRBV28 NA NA CASRDWQETQYF TGTGCCAGCAGAGACTGGCAAGAGACCCAGTACTTC
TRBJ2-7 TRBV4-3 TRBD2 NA CASSQVGGSMYEQYF TGCGCCAGCAGCCAAGTGGGCGGGAGTATGTACGAGCAGTACTTC